A single sample gave rise to the 11 T cell receptor beta chains below, sequenced in a study of cytomegalovirus exposure and HLA in healthy donors. PCR employed 60 Vbeta and 13 Jbeta primers. Libraries were prepared by immunoSEQ multiplex PCR; TCRdb keeps only in-frame clonotypes and omits some of them. The sample includes about 160,000 clones, approximately 84% of them seen just once. Sequencing used PBMCs. These receptors were collected from a man aged 25 to 40 in good health and CMV-seronegative.

The DNA for the CDR3 is TGCAGCGCCATAGGACTAGCGGGATCGTACAATGAGCAGTTCTTC. It translates to CSAIGLAGSYNEQFF. This chain links TRBV29-1 with TRBJ2-1, with 12 bases that match TRBD2. CDR1 is SQVTM, CDR2 ANQGSEA, per germline. V shed 7 bases, J shed 4 bases, and the junction held 8 bases outside the gene matches. The CDR3 has 15 residues.

The chain employs TRBV5-4 and TRBJ1-2; D may be TRBD1 (6 bases). This CDR3 contains 16 residues. Trimming stripped 4 bases from V and 8 bases from J, with 24 bases between. CDR1 and CDR2 from the germline V gene are SGHNT and YYREEE (reference sequence). The CDR3 coding sequence is TGTGCCAGCAGCGCCGGGGGGTCACAGGGAATGGCGGGCTACACCTTC. It is translated as CASSAGGSQGMAGYTF.

The V call is TRBV7-9, the J call TRBJ1-2; D uncertain. From germline, CDR1 is SEHNR and CDR2 FQNEAQ (reference sequence). The length of the CDR3 is 13 residues. V was clipped by 5 bases and J by 4 bases, with 11 bases between them. The CDR3 loop reads CASSPGRVYGYTF. As DNA, the CDR3 is TGTGCCAGCAGCCCCGGGAGGGTCTATGGCTACACCTTC.

The rearrangement joins TRBV15 to TRBJ2-5; 8 positions match TRBD2. The V segment lost 8 bases and the J segment 5 bases; nucleotides outside the gene matches: 10. This CDR3 region has 14 residues. The germline gives CDR1 LNHNV, CDR2 YYDKDF (reference sequence). CDR3: CATARREVLETQYF. The CDR3 region has the DNA TGTGCCACCGCCCGGCGGGAGGTCTTGGAGACCCAGTACTTC.

This chain connects TRBV11-2 to TRBJ1-1; a possible D gene is TRBD1 (6 bases). Trimming stripped 1 base from V and 5 bases from J, with 11 bases between. The CDR3 extends over 14 amino acids. Per germline, CDR1 SGHAT and CDR2 FQNNGV. The CDR3 sequence: CASSLGTAPTEAFF. In DNA, the CDR3 is TGTGCCAGCAGCTTAGGGACAGCCCCTACTGAAGCTTTCTTT.

The chain couples TRBV5-1 to TRBJ1-2, with 7 bases identical to TRBD1. This CDR3 spans 14 amino acids. Germline lookup yields CDR1 SGHRS and CDR2 YFSETQ. Trimming cost V 0 bases and J 6 bases; bases outside gene matches: 5. Here the CDR3 DNA reads TGCGCCAGCAGCTTGGGACAGGGTCTGAATGGCTACACCTTC. Amino acids: CASSLGQGLNGYTF.

The V gene is TRBV15, the J gene TRBJ2-3, with TRBD2 matching 10 bases. This CDR3 has 15 residues. The V gene's germline CDR1 is LNHNV and CDR2 YYDKDF (reference sequence). Trimming took 4 bases from V and 2 from J; bases not matched to a gene: 3. CDR3 loop: CATSKLAGNTDTQYF. DNA of the CDR3: TGTGCCACCAGCAAACTAGCGGGGAACACAGATACGCAGTATTTT.

This chain uses TRBV28 with TRBJ2-3; a possible D gene is TRBD2 (6 bases). This CDR3 is 15 amino acids long. Germline V gene data show CDR1 as MDHEN and CDR2 as SYDVKM. V was cut by 2 bases and J by 2 bases, with 11 bases left in between. The CDR3, as DNA: TGTGCCAGCAGTTTAACCCGGGACTTCACAGATACGCAGTATTTT. Translation gives CASSLTRDFTDTQYF.

This chain connects TRBV6-1 to TRBJ2-7; TRBD2 matches 13 bases. Germline V gene lookup returns CDR1 MNHNS and CDR2 SASEGT. Unmatched junction bases numbered 8, after V lost 4 bases and J lost 5 bases. The length of the CDR3 is 16 residues. This CDR3 reads CASSATSGGAVDEQYF. The CDR3 DNA follows: TGTGCCAGCAGTGCCACTAGCGGGGGGGCGGTCGACGAGCAGTACTTC.

V gene TRBV28 combines with J gene TRBJ1-4; D call uncertain. CDR3 size: 13 residues. CDR1 is MDHEN, CDR2 SYDVKM, per germline. V shed 2 bases and J shed 8 bases, with 9 bases lying between them. The CDR3 nucleotides are TGTGCCAGCAGTTTAGGAGGTGGGGAAAAACTGTTTTTT. This codes for CASSLGGGEKLFF. Supplemented by reference TRBV28 and TRBJ1-4, the full variable domain reads DVKVTQSSRYLVKRTGEKVFLECVQDMDHENMFWYRQDPGLGLRLIYFSYDVKMKEKGDIPEGYSVSREKKERFSLILESASTNQTSMYLCASSLGGGEKLFFGSGTQLSVL.

V is TRBV13 and J is TRBJ1-2; D is unclear. CDR1 is PRHDT, CDR2 FYEKMQ, per germline (reference sequence). The CDR3 runs to 18 residues. Trimming shortened V by 1 base and J by 4 bases, and 22 bases separated the two germline ends. CDR3 sequence reads: CASSLVREGVFRVYGYTF. CDR3 DNA sequence: TGTGCCAGCAGCTTAGTCCGGGAGGGCGTGTTTAGGGTCTATGGCTACACCTTC. Full variable domain (remainder filled in from reference TRBV13 and TRBJ1-2): AAGVIQSPRHLIKEKRETATLKCYPIPRHDTVYWYQQGPGQDPQFLISFYEKMQSDKGSIPDRFSAQQFSDYHSELNMSSLELGDSALYFCASSLVREGVFRVYGYTFGSGTRLTVV.